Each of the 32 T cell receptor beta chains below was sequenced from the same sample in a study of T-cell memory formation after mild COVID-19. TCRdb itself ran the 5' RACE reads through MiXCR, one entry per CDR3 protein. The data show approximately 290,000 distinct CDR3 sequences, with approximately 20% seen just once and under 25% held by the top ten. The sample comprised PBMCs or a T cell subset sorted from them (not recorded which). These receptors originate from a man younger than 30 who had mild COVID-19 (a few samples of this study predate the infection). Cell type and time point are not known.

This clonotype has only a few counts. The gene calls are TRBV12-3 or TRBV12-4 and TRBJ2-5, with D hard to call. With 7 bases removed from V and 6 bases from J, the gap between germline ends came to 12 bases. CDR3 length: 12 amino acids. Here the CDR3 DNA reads TGTGCCAGCACTATTCTTGGGAAGACCCAGTACTTC. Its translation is CASTILGKTQYF.

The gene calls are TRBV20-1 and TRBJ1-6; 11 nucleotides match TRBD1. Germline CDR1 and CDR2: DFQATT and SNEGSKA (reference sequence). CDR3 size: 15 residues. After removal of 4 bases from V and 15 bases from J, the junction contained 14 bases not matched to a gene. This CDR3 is CSATYDIWTGGNLHF. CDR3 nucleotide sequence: TGCAGTGCTACCTATGATATATGGACAGGGGGCAACCTCCACTTT.

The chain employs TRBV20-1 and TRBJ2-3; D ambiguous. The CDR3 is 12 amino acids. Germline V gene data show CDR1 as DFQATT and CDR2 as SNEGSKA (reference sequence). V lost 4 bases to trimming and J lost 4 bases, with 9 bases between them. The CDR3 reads CSATPVSDTQYF. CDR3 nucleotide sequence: TGCAGTGCTACGCCCGTATCAGATACGCAGTATTTT.

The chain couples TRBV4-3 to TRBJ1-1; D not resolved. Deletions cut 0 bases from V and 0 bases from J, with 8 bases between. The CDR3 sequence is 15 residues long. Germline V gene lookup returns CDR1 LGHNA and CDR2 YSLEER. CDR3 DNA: TGCGCCAGCAGCCAAGAGTTGGCCGTGAACACTGAAGCTTTCTTT. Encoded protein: CASSQELAVNTEAFF.

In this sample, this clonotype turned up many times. CDR3 in amino acids: CATSRNRNDNEQFF. The CDR3 DNA sequence: TGTGCCACCAGCAGAAACAGGAACGACAATGAGCAGTTCTTC. The chain uses TRBV15 and TRBJ2-1; TRBD1 might be the D (5 bases). V lost 2 bases to trimming and J lost 5 bases, with 10 bases between them. CDR3 length: 14 amino acids. Germline CDR1 LNHNV, CDR2 YYDKDF (reference sequence).

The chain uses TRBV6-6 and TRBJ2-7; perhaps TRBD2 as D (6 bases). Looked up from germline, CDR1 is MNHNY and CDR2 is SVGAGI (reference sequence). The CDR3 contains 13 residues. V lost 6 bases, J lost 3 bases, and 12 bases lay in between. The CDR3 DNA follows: TGTGCCAGCAGATTCGCCGGGAGCTACGAGCAGTACGTC. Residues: CASRFAGSYEQYV.

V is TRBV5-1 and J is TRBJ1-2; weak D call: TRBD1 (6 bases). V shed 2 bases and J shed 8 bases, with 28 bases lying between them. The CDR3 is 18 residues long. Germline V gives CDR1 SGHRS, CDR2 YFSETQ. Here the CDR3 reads CASSLTFIGSGEVEGYTF. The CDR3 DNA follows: TGCGCCAGCAGCTTAACTTTTATTGGATCAGGGGAAGTTGAAGGCTACACCTTC.

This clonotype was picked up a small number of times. CDR3 loop: CAISESPGQGDGYTF. The CDR3 DNA is TGTGCCATCAGTGAGTCCCCCGGACAGGGAGACGGCTACACCTTC. V gene TRBV10-3 combines with J gene TRBJ1-2; TRBD1 agrees at 8 bases. CDR1 and CDR2 from the germline V gene are ENHRY and SYGVKD. V lost 0 bases and J lost 8; bases outside the gene matches: 8. The CDR3 is 15 residues long.

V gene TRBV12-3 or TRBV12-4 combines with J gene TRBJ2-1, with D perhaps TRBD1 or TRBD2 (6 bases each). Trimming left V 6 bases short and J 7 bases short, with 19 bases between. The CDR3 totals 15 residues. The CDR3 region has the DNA TGTGCCAGCAGCCCCTACCCGGGGGCCGTAAATGAGCAGTTCTTC. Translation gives CASSPYPGAVNEQFF.

The CDR3 sequence: CASSQEANRDPSPLHF. CDR3 DNA sequence: TGCGCCAGCAGCCAAGAGGCGAACAGGGACCCTTCACCCCTCCACTTT. This chain uses TRBV4-3 with TRBJ1-6, with D possibly TRBD1 on 6 matching bases. Germline values: CDR1 LGHNA, CDR2 YSLEER. Trimming pared 0 bases from V and 9 bases from J, leaving 15 bases between. The CDR3 length is 16 residues.

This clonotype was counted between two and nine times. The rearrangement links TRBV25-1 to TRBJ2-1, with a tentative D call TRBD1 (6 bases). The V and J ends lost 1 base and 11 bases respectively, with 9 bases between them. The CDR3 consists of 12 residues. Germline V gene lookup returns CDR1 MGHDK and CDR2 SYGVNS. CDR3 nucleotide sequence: TGTGCCAGCAGTGAATCTGGGACACAGCAGTTCTTC. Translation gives CASSESGTQQFF.

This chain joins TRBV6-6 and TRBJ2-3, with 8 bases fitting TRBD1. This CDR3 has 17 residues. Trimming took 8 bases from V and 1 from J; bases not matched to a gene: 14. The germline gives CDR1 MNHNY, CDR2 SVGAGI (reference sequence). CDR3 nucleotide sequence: TGTGCCAGCCGCCCGGGACAGGTCGGCACTCGCACAGATACGCAGTATTTT. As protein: CASRPGQVGTRTDTQYF.

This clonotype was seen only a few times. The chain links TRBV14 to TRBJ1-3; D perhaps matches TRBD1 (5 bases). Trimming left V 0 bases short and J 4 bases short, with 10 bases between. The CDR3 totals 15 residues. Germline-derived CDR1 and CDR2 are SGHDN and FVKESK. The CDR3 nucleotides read TGTGCCAGCAGCCAAGAGGGGGATCCGGGAAACACCATATATTTT. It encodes CASSQEGDPGNTIYF.

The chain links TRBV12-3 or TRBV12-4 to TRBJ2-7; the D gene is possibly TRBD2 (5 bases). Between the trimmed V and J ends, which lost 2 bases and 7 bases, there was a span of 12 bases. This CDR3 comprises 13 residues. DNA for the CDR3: TGTGCCAGCAGTTTACTAACCTCGGGGGAGCAGTACGTC. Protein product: CASSLLTSGEQYV.

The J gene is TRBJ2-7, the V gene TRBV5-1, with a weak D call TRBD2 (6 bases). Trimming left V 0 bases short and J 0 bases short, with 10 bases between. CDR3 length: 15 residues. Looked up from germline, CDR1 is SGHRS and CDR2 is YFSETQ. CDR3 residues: CASSLDAGSSYEQYF. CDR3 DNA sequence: TGCGCCAGCAGCTTGGATGCGGGGAGCTCCTACGAGCAGTACTTC.

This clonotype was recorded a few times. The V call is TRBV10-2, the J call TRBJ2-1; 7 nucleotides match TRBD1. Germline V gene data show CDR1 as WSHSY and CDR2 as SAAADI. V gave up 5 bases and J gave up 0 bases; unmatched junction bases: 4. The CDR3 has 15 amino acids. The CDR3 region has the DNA TGCGCCAGCAGTCCGGACAGGAGCTCCTACAATGAGCAGTTCTTC. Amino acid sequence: CASSPDRSSYNEQFF.

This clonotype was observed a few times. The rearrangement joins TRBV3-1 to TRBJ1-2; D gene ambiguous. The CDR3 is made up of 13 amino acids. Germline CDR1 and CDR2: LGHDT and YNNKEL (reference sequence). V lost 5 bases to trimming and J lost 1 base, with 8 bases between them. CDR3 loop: CASSWSVNYGYTF. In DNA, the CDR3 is TGTGCCAGCAGCTGGTCAGTTAACTATGGCTACACCTTC.

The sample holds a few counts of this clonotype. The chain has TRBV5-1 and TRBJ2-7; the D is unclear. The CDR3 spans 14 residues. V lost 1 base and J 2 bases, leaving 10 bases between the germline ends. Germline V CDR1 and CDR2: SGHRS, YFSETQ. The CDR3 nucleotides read TGCGCCAGCAGCTTGCGGGCAGGACCCTACGAGCAGTACTTC. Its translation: CASSLRAGPYEQYF. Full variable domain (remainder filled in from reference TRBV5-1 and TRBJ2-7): KAGVTQTPRYLIKTRGQQVTLSCSPISGHRSVSWYQQTPGQGLQFLFEYFSETQRNKGNFPGRFSGRQFSNSRSEMNVSTLELGDSALYLCASSLRAGPYEQYFGPGTRLTVT.

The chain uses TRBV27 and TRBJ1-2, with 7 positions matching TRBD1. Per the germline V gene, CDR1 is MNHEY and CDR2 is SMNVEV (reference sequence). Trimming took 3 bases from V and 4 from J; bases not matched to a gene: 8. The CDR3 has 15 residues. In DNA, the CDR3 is TGTGCCAGCAGTTTTGGTAGGGGGCGAGTCTATGGCTACACCTTC. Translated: CASSFGRGRVYGYTF.

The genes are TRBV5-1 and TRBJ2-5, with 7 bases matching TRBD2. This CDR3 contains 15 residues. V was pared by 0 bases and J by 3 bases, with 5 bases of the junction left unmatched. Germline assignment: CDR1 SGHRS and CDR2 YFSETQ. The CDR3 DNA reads TGCGCCAGCAGCTTGGACGGGACTACCGAAGAGACCCAGTACTTC. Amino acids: CASSLDGTTEETQYF.

The CDR3 sequence: CSVGPGLAGDRWNEQFF. DNA for the CDR3: TGCAGCGTTGGCCCCGGACTAGCGGGGGATCGTTGGAATGAGCAGTTCTTC. V gene TRBV29-1 combines with J gene TRBJ2-1; 13 positions agree with TRBD2. The CDR3 runs to 17 residues. V was pared by 4 bases and J by 7 bases, with 13 bases of the junction left unmatched. Germline CDR1 is SQVTM and CDR2 is ANQGSEA.

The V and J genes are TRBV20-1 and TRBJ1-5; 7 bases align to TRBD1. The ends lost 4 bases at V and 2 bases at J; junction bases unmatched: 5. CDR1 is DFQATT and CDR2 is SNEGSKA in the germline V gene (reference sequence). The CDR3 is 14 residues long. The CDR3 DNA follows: TGCAGTGCTATACAGGGGTTGGGCAATCAGCCCCAGCATTTT. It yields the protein CSAIQGLGNQPQHF.

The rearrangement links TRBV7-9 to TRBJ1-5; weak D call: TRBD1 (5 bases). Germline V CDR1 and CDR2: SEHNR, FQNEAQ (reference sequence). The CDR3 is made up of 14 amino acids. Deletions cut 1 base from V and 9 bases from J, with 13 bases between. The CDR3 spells CASSLGDSSWPQHF. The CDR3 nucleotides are TGTGCCAGCAGCTTAGGCGACAGTTCGTGGCCCCAGCATTTT. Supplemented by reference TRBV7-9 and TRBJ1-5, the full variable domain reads DTGVSQNPRHKITKRGQNVTFRCDPISEHNRLYWYRQTLGQGPEFLTYFQNEAQLEKSRLLSDRFSAERPKGSFSTLEIQRTEQGDSAMYLCASSLGDSSWPQHFGDGTRLSIL.

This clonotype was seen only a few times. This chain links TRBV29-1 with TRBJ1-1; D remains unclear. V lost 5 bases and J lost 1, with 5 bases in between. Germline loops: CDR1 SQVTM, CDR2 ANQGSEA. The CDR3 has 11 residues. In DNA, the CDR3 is TGCAGCGTTTCCCAGAACACTGAAGCTTTCTTT. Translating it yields CSVSQNTEAFF.

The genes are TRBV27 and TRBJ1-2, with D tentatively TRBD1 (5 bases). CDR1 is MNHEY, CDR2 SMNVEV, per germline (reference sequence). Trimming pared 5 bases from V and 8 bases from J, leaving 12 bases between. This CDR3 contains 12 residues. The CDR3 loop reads CASSEQGHGYTF. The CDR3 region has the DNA TGTGCCAGCAGTGAGCAGGGCCACGGCTACACCTTC.

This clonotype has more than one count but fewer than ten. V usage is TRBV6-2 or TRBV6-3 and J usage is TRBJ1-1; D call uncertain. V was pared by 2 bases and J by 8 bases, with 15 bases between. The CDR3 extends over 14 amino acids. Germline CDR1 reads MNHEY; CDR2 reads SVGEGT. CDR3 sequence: CASSYNPHTREAFF. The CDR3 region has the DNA TGTGCCAGCAGTTACAACCCCCATACCCGCGAAGCTTTCTTT.

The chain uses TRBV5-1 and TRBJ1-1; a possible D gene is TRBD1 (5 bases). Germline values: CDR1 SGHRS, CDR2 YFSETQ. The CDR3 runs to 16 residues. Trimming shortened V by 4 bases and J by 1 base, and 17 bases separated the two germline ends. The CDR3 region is CASSLSLTARNTEAFF. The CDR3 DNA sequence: TGCGCCAGCAGCCTGAGTCTGACAGCAAGGAACACTGAAGCTTTCTTT.

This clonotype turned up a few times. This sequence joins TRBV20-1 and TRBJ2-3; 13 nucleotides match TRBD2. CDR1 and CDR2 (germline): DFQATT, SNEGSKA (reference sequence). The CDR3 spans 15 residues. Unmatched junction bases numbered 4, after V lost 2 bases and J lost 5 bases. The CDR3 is CSARRTSGGIDTQYF. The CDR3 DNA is TGCAGTGCTAGACGGACTAGCGGGGGAATAGATACGCAGTATTTT.

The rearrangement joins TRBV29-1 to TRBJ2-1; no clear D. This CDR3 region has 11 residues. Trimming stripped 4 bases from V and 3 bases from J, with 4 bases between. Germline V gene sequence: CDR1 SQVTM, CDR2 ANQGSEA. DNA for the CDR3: TGCAGCGTTGTTGTCTACAATGAGCAGTTCTTC. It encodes CSVVVYNEQFF.

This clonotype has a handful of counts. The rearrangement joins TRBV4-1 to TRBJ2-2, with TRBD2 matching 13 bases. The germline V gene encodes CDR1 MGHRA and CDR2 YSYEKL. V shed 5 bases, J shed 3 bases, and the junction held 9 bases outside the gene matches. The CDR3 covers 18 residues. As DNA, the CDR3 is TGCGCCAGCAGCAGGGGACTAGCGGGAAGCCAGTACACCGGGGAGCTGTTTTTT. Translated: CASSRGLAGSQYTGELFF.

The CDR3 coding sequence is TGTGCCAGCAGCCACGCGGACAGACAGAACACTGAAGCTTTCTTT. Amino acids: CASSHADRQNTEAFF. This sequence joins TRBV3-1 and TRBJ1-1; tentatively, D is TRBD1 (6 bases). V gave up 3 bases and J gave up 1 base, with 12 bases separating them. CDR1 LGHDT and CDR2 YNNKEL come from the germline V gene (reference sequence). This CDR3 has 15 amino acids.

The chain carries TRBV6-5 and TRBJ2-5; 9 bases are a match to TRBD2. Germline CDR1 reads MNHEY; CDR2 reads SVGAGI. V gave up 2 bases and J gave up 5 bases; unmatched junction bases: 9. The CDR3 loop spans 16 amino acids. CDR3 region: CASSYGGGDSRETQYF. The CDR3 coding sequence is TGTGCCAGCAGTTACGGCGGGGGGGACTCCAGGGAGACCCAGTACTTC.